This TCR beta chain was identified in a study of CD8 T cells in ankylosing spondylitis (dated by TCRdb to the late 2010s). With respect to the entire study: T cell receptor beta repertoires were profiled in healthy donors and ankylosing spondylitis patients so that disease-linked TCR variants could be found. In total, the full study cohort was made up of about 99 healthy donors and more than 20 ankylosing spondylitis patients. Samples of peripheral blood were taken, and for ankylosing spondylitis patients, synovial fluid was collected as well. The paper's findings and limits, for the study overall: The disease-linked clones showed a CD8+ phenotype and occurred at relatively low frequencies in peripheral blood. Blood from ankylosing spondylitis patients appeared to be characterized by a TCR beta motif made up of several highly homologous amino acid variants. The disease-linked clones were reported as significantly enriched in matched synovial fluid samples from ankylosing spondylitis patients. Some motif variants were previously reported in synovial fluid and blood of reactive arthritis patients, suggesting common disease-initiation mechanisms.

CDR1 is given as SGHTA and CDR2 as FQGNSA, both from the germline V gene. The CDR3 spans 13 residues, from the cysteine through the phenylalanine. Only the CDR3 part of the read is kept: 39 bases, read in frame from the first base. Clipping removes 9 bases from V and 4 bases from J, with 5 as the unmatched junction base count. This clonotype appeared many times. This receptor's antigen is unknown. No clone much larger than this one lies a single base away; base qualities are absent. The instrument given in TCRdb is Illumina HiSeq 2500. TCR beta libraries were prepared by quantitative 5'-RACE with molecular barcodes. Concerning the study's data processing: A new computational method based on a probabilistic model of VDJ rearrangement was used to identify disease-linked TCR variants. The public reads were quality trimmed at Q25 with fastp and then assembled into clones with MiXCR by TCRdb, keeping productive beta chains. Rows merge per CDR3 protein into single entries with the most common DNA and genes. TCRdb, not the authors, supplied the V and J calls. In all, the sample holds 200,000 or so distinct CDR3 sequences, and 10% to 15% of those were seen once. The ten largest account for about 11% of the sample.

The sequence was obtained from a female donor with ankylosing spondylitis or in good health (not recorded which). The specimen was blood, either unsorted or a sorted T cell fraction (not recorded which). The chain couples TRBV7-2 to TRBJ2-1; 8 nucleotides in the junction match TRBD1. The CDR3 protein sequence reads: CASMTGAYNEQFF. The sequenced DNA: TGTGCCAGTATGACAGGGGCGTACAATGAGCAGTTCTTC.